The present entry profiles one T cell receptor (beta chain) with its context. The CDR3 extends over 15 amino acids. The germline V gene encodes CDR1 SGHTA and CDR2 FQGTGA. V dropped 5 bases and J dropped 5 bases, with 15 bases sitting between them. The entry originates in a study of blood T cell repertoires in COVID-19. Whole-study context: Samples representing acute and convalescent COVID-19 were sourced from the United States, Italy and Spain.

In the original analysis: Amplified reference gene primers provided the basis for estimating nucleated cell counts. Libraries were prepared by immunoSEQ multiplex PCR; TCRdb keeps only in-frame clonotypes and omits some of them. Clone size and V and J calls were adopted from that table, with D and trimming inferred from the DNA. The table shows hundreds of thousands of clones, with roughly nine tenths occurring only once. J is TRBJ2-2 and V is TRBV7-3, with D possibly TRBD1 on 6 matching bases. Sequencing was done on a sample of peripheral blood. The TCR was taken from a man aged 40-49 years with acute or convalescent COVID-19. CDR3 loop: CASSERQAGTGELFF. DNA for the CDR3: TGTGCCAGCAGCGAGAGACAGGCGGGTACCGGGGAGCTGTTTTTT.